These 19 T cell receptor beta chains were all obtained from the same sample, sequenced in a study of OX40 agonist ivuxolimab in advanced cancers. TCRdb's copy holds only in-frame clones and misses some; the assay was immunoSEQ multiplex PCR. Of tens of thousands of clones detected, roughly nine tenths appear once; the ten largest clones hold roughly 4.9%. The sample here was CD4+ or CD8+ T cells sorted from blood, taken in a trial of the OX40 agonist ivuxolimab. These receptors all come from an adult with an advanced solid tumor such as melanoma, head and neck, liver or kidney cancer.

The DNA for the CDR3 is TGTGCCAGCAGTTCCGGACAGGCCGACCAAGCCCAGCATTTT. Protein sequence: CASSSGQADQAQHF. The V and J genes are TRBV28 and TRBJ1-5; TRBD1 aligns across 7 bases. Germline trimming cut 4 bases from V and 11 bases from J; bases unmatched to any gene: 11. This CDR3 has 14 amino acids. Per germline, CDR1 MDHEN and CDR2 SYDVKM.

This clone was picked up one time. V and J are TRBV5-1 and TRBJ1-1, with TRBD1 as a possible D gene (5 bases). Trimming took 4 bases from V and 11 from J, leaving 21 bases between them. The CDR3 covers 14 residues. Germline CDR1 SGHRS, CDR2 YFSETQ. In nucleotides, the CDR3 is TGCGCCAGCAGCCTAAGCCTCGACGGGGCTAGGGCTTTCTTT. It yields the protein CASSLSLDGARAFF.

This sequence joins TRBV7-2 and TRBJ2-7; 11 bases are shared with TRBD1. The germline V gene has CDR1 SGHTA and CDR2 FQGNSA. V lost 5 bases and J lost 5; bases outside the gene matches: 8. The CDR3 has 15 amino acids. The CDR3 DNA is TGTGCCAGCAGCACCGGGACAGGGGGTTATCACGAGCAGTACTTC. It codes for CASSTGTGGYHEQYF.

The rearrangement links TRBV5-5 to TRBJ2-3, with 11 bases that match TRBD2. Germline CDR1 SGHKS, CDR2 YYEKEE (reference sequence). The CDR3 sequence is 16 residues long. With V trimmed by 4 bases and J by 4 bases, 8 bases remained unmatched. In nucleotides, the CDR3 is TGTGCCAGCAGCCATGTAGCGGGGGGGCCCGCAGATACGCAGTATTTT. The encoded protein is CASSHVAGGPADTQYF.

In this sample, this clone turned up once. Other DNA variants within this sample encode the same CDR3. The chain combines TRBV7-9 with TRBJ2-1; 8 nucleotides agree with TRBD1. Trimming at V came to 3 bases and at J to 15 bases, leaving 10 bases not matched to a gene. The CDR3 has 13 residues. Germline values: CDR1 SEHNR, CDR2 FQNEAQ (reference sequence). CDR3 nucleotide sequence: TGTGCCAGCAGCTTTACCGGGACAGGAGGTTGGTTCTTC. Translating it yields CASSFTGTGGWFF.

This chain uses TRBV11-2 with TRBJ2-1, with TRBD2 matching over 8 bases. V shed 2 bases and J 4 bases; nucleotides not matched to a gene: 10. The CDR3 contains 17 residues. Germline V gene sequence: CDR1 SGHAT, CDR2 FQNNGV. This CDR3 is CASSLPPGAGVYNEQFF. Here the CDR3 DNA reads TGTGCCAGCAGCTTACCCCCGGGAGCGGGGGTATACAATGAGCAGTTCTTC.

The chain recombines TRBV2 with TRBJ2-3; weak D call: TRBD2 (6 bases). CDR1 and CDR2 from the germline V gene are SNHLY and FYNNEI. V lost 6 bases to trimming and J lost 10 bases, with 14 bases between them. The CDR3 consists of 12 residues. The CDR3 sequence is CASRGAGGSQYF. The CDR3 nucleotides are TGTGCCAGCAGGGGTGCCGGGGGTTCGCAGTATTTT. The whole variable domain, remainder taken from reference TRBV2 and TRBJ2-3, is EPEVTQTPSHQVTQMGQEVILRCVPISNHLYFYWYRQILGQKVEFLVSFYNNEISEKSEIFDDQFSVERPDGSNFTLKIRSTKLEDSAMYFCASRGAGGSQYFGPGTRLTVL.

The gene calls are TRBV5-4 and TRBJ1-2; no clear D gene. Germline V gene data show CDR1 as SGHNT and CDR2 as YYREEE (reference sequence). This CDR3 has 13 residues. Trimming removed 0 bases from V and 0 bases from J, with 3 bases in between. This chain's CDR3 is CASSLATNYGYTF. DNA of the CDR3: TGTGCCAGCAGCTTGGCCACTAACTATGGCTACACCTTC.

The chain links TRBV29-1 to TRBJ2-2, with 10 bases aligning to TRBD1. This CDR3 region has 13 residues. Germline values: CDR1 SQVTM, CDR2 ANQGSEA. The ends lost 4 bases at V and 4 bases at J; junction bases unmatched: 0. The CDR3 coding sequence is TGCAGCGTTGGGACAGGGGGCACCGGGGAGCTGTTTTTT. It codes for CSVGTGGTGELFF.

The rearrangement joins TRBV7-2 to TRBJ2-1; D is possibly TRBD2 (5 bases). The V end was cut by 0 bases, the J end by 7 bases, with 10 bases between. Germline values: CDR1 SGHTA, CDR2 FQGNSA. The CDR3 sequence is 14 residues long. The CDR3 coding sequence is TGTGCCAGCAGCTTAGCGGGAGTAATTAATGAGCAGTTCTTC. As protein: CASSLAGVINEQFF. Variable domain in full (rest from reference TRBV7-2 and TRBJ2-1): GAGVSQSPSNKVTEKGKDVELRCDPISGHTALYWYRQSLGQGLEFLIYFQGNSAPDKSGLPSDRFSAERTGGSVSTLTIQRTQQEDSAVYLCASSLAGVINEQFFGPGTRLTVL.

On this clone: One junction end disagrees with the germline gene, perhaps due to a read error. V gene TRBV7-7 combines with J gene TRBJ2-5; 10 bases agree with TRBD2. This CDR3 comprises 15 residues. The germline CDR1 and CDR2 sequences are SSHAT and FNYEAQ (reference sequence). The CDR3 spells CASSSGTSVVETQYF. CDR3 sequence (DNA): TGTGCTAGCAGCTCCGGGACTAGCGTAGTCGAGACCCAGTACTTC.

This clone was observed once. The chain carries TRBV4-1 and TRBJ2-2; 9 nucleotides line up with TRBD2. The J segment lost 5 bases and the V segment lost 0 bases, leaving 4 bases of the junction unmatched. Germline V gene sequence: CDR1 MGHRA, CDR2 YSYEKL. The CDR3 spans 16 residues. The CDR3 coding sequence is TGCGCCAGCAGCCAAGAGCGGGGGGGCCGGACCGGGGAGCTGTTTTTT. It encodes CASSQERGGRTGELFF.

This rearrangement joins TRBV7-3 to TRBJ2-5, with unresolved D. Trimming stripped 5 bases from V and 3 bases from J, with 16 bases between. The germline gives CDR1 SGHTA, CDR2 FQGTGA. The length of the CDR3 is 15 residues. The CDR3 protein is CASSPIGAAEETQYF. CDR3 nucleotides: TGTGCCAGCAGCCCCATTGGAGCCGCGGAAGAGACCCAGTACTTC.

This chain uses TRBV5-1 with TRBJ1-5; 7 nucleotides agree with TRBD1. This CDR3 region has 15 residues. Germline loops: CDR1 SGHRS, CDR2 YFSETQ. Trimming cost V 0 bases and J 4 bases; bases outside gene matches: 4. CDR3 DNA: TGCGCCAGCAGCTTGGGAGGGACAGAGAATCAGCCCCAGCATTTT. This gives the protein CASSLGGTENQPQHF.

This chain uses TRBV19 with TRBJ2-7; D perhaps matches TRBD1 (5 bases). The V and J ends lost 3 bases and 5 bases respectively, with 14 bases between them. The CDR3 covers 14 residues. CDR1 is LNHDA, CDR2 SQIVND, per germline (reference sequence). The CDR3 sequence is CASSIRREVNEQYF. As DNA, the CDR3 is TGTGCCAGTAGTATCCGCAGGGAAGTTAACGAGCAGTACTTC.

Comments on this clone: At one end, the junction sequence differs from germline, possibly due to a read error. The V and J genes are TRBV18 and TRBJ2-1, with a weak D call TRBD2 (5 bases). CDR3 length: 16 residues. Germline lookup yields CDR1 KGHSH and CDR2 LQKENI. The CDR3 DNA follows: TGTGCCAGCACACCAAACAGCGGCCAAGGCTACAATGAGCAGTTCTTC. Encoded protein: CASTPNSGQGYNEQFF.

This chain joins TRBV7-2 and TRBJ2-4; TRBD2 matches at 11 bases. The CDR3 is made up of 14 amino acids. V shed 5 bases and J 6 bases; nucleotides not matched to a gene: 3. The germline V gene has CDR1 SGHTA and CDR2 FQGNSA. In DNA, the CDR3 is TGTGCCAGCAGCCCACTAGCGGGGGTAAACATTCAGTACTTC. Amino acids: CASSPLAGVNIQYF. Complete variable domain (other parts from reference TRBV7-2 and TRBJ2-4): GAGVSQSPSNKVTEKGKDVELRCDPISGHTALYWYRQSLGQGLEFLIYFQGNSAPDKSGLPSDRFSAERTGGSVSTLTIQRTQQEDSAVYLCASSPLAGVNIQYFGAGTRLSVL.

This sequence joins TRBV7-9 and TRBJ1-2; D is undetermined. CDR3 size: 12 residues. Trimming cost V 5 bases and J 4 bases, with 8 bases left between them. Germline V gives CDR1 SEHNR, CDR2 FQNEAQ (reference sequence). CDR3 amino acids: CASSPMGYGYTF. The CDR3 coding sequence is TGTGCCAGCAGCCCGATGGGCTATGGCTACACCTTC.

The CDR3 loop reads CASSLDRLAGGVEQFF. The CDR3 bases are TGTGCCAGCAGCTTAGATCGACTAGCGGGGGGGGTTGAGCAGTTCTTC. This chain uses TRBV11-2 with TRBJ2-1; 14 bases are shared with TRBD2. Per germline, CDR1 SGHAT and CDR2 FQNNGV. V lost 0 bases and J lost 9; bases outside the gene matches: 4. This CDR3 has 16 amino acids.